These 8 T cell receptor beta chains came from one sample sequenced in a study of T cell responses to AZD1222 COVID-19 vaccine. The repertoire was sequenced with immunoSEQ multiplex PCR; TCRdb's copy has only in-frame clones and lacks some. The sample contains about 150,000 clones, approximately 90% of which appear only once. The source was peripheral blood, collected on day 0 of AZD1222 vaccination. The receptor set was obtained from an adult in good health.

V gene TRBV5-6 combines with J gene TRBJ1-2; a possible D gene is TRBD1 (5 bases). CDR3 length: 13 residues. Germline V gene lookup returns CDR1 SGHDT and CDR2 YYEEEE. V lost 1 base, J lost 5 bases, and 9 bases lay in between. The CDR3 sequence: CASSLSGGYGYTF. In DNA form, the CDR3 reads TGTGCCAGCAGCTTGAGTGGGGGTTATGGCTACACCTTC. Variable domain in full (rest from reference TRBV5-6 and TRBJ1-2): DAGVTQSPTHLIKTRGQQVTLRCSPKSGHDTVSWYQQALGQGPQFIFQYYEEEERQRGNFPDRFSGHQFPNYSSELNVNALLLGDSALYLCASSLSGGYGYTFGSGTRLTVV.

The chain recombines TRBV7-9 with TRBJ1-5; D perhaps matches TRBD1 (5 bases). Germline V gene data show CDR1 as SEHNR and CDR2 as FQNEAQ (reference sequence). V lost 1 base and J 6 bases, leaving 22 bases between the germline ends. This CDR3 comprises 18 residues. The CDR3 is CASSLGGAGSQVGQPQHF. The CDR3 nucleotides are TGTGCCAGCAGCTTAGGAGGGGCGGGATCCCAAGTGGGTCAGCCCCAGCATTTT. Full variable domain (remainder filled in from reference TRBV7-9 and TRBJ1-5): DTGVSQNPRHKITKRGQNVTFRCDPISEHNRLYWYRQTLGQGPEFLTYFQNEAQLEKSRLLSDRFSAERPKGSFSTLEIQRTEQGDSAMYLCASSLGGAGSQVGQPQHFGDGTRLSIL.

A few counts support this clone. This chain links TRBV4-3 with TRBJ2-1; 9 bases agree with TRBD1. The V gene's germline CDR1 is LGHNA and CDR2 YSLEER. Germline trimming cut 5 bases from V and 3 bases from J; bases unmatched to any gene: 5. The CDR3 is 15 residues long. The CDR3 loop reads CASSSQGADYNEQFF. CDR3 in DNA: TGCGCCAGCAGCTCACAGGGGGCGGACTACAATGAGCAGTTCTTC.

This clone has a single count. The chain carries TRBV7-9 and TRBJ2-7; D is uncertain. The length of the CDR3 is 13 residues. Germline V gene lookup returns CDR1 SEHNR and CDR2 FQNEAQ (reference sequence). The V gene lost 5 bases and the J gene lost 5 bases, with 13 bases spanning the gap. The CDR3 loop is CASSPLRGNEQYF. The CDR3 nucleotides read TGTGCCAGCAGCCCTCTTCGAGGAAACGAGCAGTACTTC.

The chain recombines TRBV28 with TRBJ1-2; weak D call: TRBD1 (5 bases). Between the trimmed V and J ends, which lost 6 bases and 4 bases, there was a span of 18 bases. The V gene's germline CDR1 is MDHEN and CDR2 SYDVKM. CDR3 length: 15 residues. CDR3 sequence (DNA): TGTGCCAGCAGCGACGGGGCCGTAAACCCCTATGGCTACACCTTC. It yields the protein CASSDGAVNPYGYTF.

This chain links TRBV4-2 with TRBJ2-2, with D unresolved. The germline V gene has CDR1 LGHNA and CDR2 YNFKEQ. The CDR3 length is 13 residues. Trimming took off 5 bases at V and 5 bases at J, with 9 bases between the two ends. CDR3 in amino acids: CASSFLGTGELFF. The CDR3 DNA sequence: TGTGCCAGCAGCTTTCTAGGAACCGGGGAGCTGTTTTTT.

J is TRBJ2-1 and V is TRBV19; D perhaps matches TRBD2 (5 bases). CDR3 length: 12 amino acids. Germline V gene lookup returns CDR1 LNHDA and CDR2 SQIVND (reference sequence). Trimming took 6 bases from V and 7 from J, leaving 10 bases between them. The CDR3 coding sequence is TGTGCCAGTAGAAACTTAGCGAATGAGCAGTTCTTC. Translated, it gives CASRNLANEQFF. Combining the CDR3 with reference TRBV19 and TRBJ2-1 gives the whole variable domain DGGITQSPKYLFRKEGQNVTLSCEQNLNHDAMYWYRQDPGQGLRLIYYSQIVNDFQKGDIAEGYSVSREKKESFPLTVTSAQKNPTAFYLCASRNLANEQFFGPGTRLTVL.

The chain employs TRBV5-5 and TRBJ2-7; 7 bases are shared with TRBD1. Germline loops: CDR1 SGHKS, CDR2 YYEKEE (reference sequence). The trim removed 2 bases at V and 3 bases at J, leaving 2 bases unmatched. The CDR3 extends over 13 amino acids. The CDR3 DNA is TGTGCCAGCAGCTTCCCAGGGGGCTACGAGCAGTACTTC. It specifies CASSFPGGYEQYF.